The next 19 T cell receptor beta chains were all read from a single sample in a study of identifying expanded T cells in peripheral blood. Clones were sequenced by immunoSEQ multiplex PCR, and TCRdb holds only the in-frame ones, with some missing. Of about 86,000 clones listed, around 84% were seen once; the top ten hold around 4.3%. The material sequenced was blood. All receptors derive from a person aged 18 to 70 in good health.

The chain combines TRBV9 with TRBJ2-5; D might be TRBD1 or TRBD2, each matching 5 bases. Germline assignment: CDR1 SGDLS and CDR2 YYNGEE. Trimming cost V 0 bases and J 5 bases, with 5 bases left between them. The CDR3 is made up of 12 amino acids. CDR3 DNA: TGTGCCAGCAGCGTAGGGGGGGAGACCCAGTACTTC. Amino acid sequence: CASSVGGETQYF.

CDR3 DNA: TGTGCCAGCAGTTTAACGGGGTCCGATCAGCCCCAGTATTTT. It is translated as CASSLTGSDQPQYF. The rearrangement links TRBV9 to TRBJ1-5, with a possible D match to TRBD2 (5 bases). Gene TRBJ2-3 matches the end of the DNA better, so the J call may be wrong. The CDR3 sequence is 14 residues long. Germline V gene data show CDR1 as SGDLS and CDR2 as YYNGEE.

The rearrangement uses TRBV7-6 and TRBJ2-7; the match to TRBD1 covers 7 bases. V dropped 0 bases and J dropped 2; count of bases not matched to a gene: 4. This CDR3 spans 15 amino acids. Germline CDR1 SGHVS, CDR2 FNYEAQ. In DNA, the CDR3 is TGTGCCAGCAGCTTAGCGGGACAGCAGACCTACGAGCAGTACTTC. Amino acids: CASSLAGQQTYEQYF.

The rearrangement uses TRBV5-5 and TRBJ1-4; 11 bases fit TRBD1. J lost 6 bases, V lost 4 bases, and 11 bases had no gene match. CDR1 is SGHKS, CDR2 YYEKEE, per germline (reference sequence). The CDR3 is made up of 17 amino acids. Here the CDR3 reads CASSPRNPGQGDEKLFF. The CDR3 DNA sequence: TGTGCCAGCAGCCCAAGAAACCCGGGACAGGGGGATGAAAAACTGTTTTTT.

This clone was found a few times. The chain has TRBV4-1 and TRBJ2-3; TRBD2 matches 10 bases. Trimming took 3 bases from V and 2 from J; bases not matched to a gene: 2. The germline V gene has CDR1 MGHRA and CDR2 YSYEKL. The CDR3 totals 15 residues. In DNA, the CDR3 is TGCGCCAGCAGCCATAGCGGGGGGCTCACAGATACGCAGTATTTT. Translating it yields CASSHSGGLTDTQYF.

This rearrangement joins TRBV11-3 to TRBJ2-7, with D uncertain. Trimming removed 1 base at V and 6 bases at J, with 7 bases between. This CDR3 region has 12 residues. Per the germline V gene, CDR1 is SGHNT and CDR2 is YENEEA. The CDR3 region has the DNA TGTGCCAGCAGCTTAGGATGGGGCGAGCAGTACTTC. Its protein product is CASSLGWGEQYF.

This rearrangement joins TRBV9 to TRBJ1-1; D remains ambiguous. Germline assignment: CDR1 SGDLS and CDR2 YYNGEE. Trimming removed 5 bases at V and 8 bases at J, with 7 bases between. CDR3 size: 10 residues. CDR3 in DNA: TGTGCCAGCAGACCCACAGAAGCTTTCTTT. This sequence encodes CASRPTEAFF.

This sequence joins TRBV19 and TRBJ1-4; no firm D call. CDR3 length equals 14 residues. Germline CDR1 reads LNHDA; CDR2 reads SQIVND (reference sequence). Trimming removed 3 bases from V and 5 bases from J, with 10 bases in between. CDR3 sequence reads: CASSIPVRNEKLFF. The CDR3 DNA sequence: TGTGCCAGTAGTATTCCTGTGCGAAATGAAAAACTGTTTTTT. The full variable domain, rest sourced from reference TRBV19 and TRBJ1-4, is DGGITQSPKYLFRKEGQNVTLSCEQNLNHDAMYWYRQDPGQGLRLIYYSQIVNDFQKGDIAEGYSVSREKKESFPLTVTSAQKNPTAFYLCASSIPVRNEKLFFGSGTQLSVL.

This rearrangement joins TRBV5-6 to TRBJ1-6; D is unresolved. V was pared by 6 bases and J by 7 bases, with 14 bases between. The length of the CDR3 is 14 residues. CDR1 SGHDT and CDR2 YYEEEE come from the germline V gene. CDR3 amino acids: CASKGWEPNSPLHF. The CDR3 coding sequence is TGTGCCAGCAAGGGTTGGGAACCCAATTCACCCCTCCACTTT.

DNA of the CDR3: TGTGCCAGCAGTCATCCAGGGAGTCGAGAGACCCAGTACTTC. Its translation is CASSHPGSRETQYF. The chain combines TRBV27 with TRBJ2-5; D is tentatively TRBD1 or TRBD2 (5 bases each). The CDR3 loop spans 14 amino acids. Trimming shortened V by 5 bases and J by 4 bases, and 14 bases separated the two germline ends. The germline V gene has CDR1 MNHEY and CDR2 SMNVEV (reference sequence).

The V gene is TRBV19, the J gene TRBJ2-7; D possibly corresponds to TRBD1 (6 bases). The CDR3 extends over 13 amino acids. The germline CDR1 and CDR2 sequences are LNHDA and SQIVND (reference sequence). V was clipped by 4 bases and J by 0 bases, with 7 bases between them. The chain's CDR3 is CASSNRDSYEQYF. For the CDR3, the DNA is TGTGCCAGTAGTAACAGGGACTCCTACGAGCAGTACTTC.

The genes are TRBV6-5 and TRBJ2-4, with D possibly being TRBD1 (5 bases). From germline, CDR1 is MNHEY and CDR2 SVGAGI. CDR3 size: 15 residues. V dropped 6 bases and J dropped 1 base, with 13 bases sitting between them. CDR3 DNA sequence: TGTGCCAGCAGACCCCCAGGGATCGCCAAAAACATTCAGTACTTC. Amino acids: CASRPPGIAKNIQYF.

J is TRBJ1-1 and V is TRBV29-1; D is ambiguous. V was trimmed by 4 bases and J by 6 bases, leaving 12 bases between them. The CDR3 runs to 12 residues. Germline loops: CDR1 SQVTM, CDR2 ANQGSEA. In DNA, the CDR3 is TGCAGCGTTGCCAGGCTCTCCCCTGAAGCTTTCTTT. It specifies CSVARLSPEAFF.

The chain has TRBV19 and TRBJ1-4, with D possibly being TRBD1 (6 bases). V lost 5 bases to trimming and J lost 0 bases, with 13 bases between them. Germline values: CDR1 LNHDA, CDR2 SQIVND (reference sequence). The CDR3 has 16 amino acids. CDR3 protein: CASSLRGGATNEKLFF. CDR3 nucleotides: TGTGCCAGTAGTCTCCGAGGGGGTGCAACTAATGAAAAACTGTTTTTT.

The CDR3 region is CATSAKGPGIYEQYF. The CDR3 DNA follows: TGTGCCACCAGCGCGAAGGGGCCGGGGATCTACGAGCAGTACTTC. The chain recombines TRBV15 with TRBJ2-7; TRBD1 or TRBD2 may be the D gene (5 bases each). Trimming took 5 bases from V and 3 from J, leaving 17 bases between them. The CDR3 is made up of 15 amino acids. Germline CDR1 reads LNHNV; CDR2 reads YYDKDF (reference sequence).

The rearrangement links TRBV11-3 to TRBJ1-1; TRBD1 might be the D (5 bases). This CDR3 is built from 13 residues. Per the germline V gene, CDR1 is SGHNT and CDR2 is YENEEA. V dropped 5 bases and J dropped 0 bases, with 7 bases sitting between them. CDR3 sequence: CASSRTLNTEAFF. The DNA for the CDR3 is TGTGCCAGCAGCCGGACATTGAACACTGAAGCTTTCTTT. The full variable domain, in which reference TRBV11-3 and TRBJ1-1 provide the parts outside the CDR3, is EAGVVQSPRYKIIEKKQPVAFWCNPISGHNTLYWYLQNLGQGPELLIRYENEEAVDDSQLPKDRFSAERLKGVDSTLKIQPAELGDSAVYLCASSRTLNTEAFFGQGTRLTVV.

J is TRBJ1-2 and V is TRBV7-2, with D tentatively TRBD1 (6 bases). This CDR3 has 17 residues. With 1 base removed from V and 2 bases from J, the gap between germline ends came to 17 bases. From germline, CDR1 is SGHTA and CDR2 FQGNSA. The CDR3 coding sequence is TGTGCCAGCAGCTTAGTAGGGGGGTTGGGGTCCAACTATGGCTACACCTTC. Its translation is CASSLVGGLGSNYGYTF.

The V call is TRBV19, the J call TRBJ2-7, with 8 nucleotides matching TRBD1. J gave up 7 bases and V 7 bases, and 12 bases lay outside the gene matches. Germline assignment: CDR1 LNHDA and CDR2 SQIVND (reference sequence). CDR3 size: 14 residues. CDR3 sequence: CASKEGQGASEQYF. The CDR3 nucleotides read TGTGCCAGTAAAGAAGGGCAGGGGGCTAGTGAGCAGTACTTC.

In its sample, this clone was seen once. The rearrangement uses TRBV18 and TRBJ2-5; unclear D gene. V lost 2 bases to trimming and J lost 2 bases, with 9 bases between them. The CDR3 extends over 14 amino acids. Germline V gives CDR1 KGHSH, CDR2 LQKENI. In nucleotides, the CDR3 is TGTGCCAGCTCACCAAGACGGAATCAAGAGACCCAGTACTTC. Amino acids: CASSPRRNQETQYF.